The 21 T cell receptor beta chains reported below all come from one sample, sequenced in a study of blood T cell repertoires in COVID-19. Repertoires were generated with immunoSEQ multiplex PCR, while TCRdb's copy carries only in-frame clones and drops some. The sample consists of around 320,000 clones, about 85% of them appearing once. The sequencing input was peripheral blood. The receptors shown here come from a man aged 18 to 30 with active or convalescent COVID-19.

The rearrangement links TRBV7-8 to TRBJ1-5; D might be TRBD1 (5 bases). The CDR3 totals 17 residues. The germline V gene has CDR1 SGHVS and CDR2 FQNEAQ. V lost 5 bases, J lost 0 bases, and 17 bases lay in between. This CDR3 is CASSHSSGGYSNQPQHF. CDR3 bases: TGTGCCAGCAGCCATAGTAGTGGGGGGTATAGCAATCAGCCCCAGCATTTT.

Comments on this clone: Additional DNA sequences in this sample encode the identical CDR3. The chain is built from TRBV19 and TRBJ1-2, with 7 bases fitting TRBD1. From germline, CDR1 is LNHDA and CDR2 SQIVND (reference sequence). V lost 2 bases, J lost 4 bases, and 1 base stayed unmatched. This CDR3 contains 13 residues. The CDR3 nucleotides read TGTGCCAGTAGTATAAACAGGGGCTATGGCTACACCTTC. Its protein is CASSINRGYGYTF.

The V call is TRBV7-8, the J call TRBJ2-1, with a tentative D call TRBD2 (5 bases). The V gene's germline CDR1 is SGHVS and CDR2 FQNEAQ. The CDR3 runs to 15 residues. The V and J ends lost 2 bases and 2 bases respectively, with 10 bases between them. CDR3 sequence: CASSLFRDPYNEQFF. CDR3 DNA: TGTGCCAGCAGCTTATTTCGGGATCCCTACAATGAGCAGTTCTTC.

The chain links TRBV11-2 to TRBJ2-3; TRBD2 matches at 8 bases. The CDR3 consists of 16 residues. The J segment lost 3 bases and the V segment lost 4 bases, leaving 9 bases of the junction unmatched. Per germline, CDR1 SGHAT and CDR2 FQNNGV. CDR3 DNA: TGTGCCAGCAGCTCCCTTAGCGGGAAATTGACAGATACGCAGTATTTT. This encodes CASSSLSGKLTDTQYF.

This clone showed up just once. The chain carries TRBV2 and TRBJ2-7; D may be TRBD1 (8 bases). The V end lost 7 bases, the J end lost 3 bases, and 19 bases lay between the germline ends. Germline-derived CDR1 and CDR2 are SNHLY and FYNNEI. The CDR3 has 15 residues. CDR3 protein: CASTQAGTGRYEQYF. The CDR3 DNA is TGTGCCAGCACCCAAGCGGGGACAGGTCGCTACGAGCAGTACTTC. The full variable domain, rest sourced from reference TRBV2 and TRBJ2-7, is EPEVTQTPSHQVTQMGQEVILRCVPISNHLYFYWYRQILGQKVEFLVSFYNNEISEKSEIFDDQFSVERPDGSNFTLKIRSTKLEDSAMYFCASTQAGTGRYEQYFGPGTRLTVT.

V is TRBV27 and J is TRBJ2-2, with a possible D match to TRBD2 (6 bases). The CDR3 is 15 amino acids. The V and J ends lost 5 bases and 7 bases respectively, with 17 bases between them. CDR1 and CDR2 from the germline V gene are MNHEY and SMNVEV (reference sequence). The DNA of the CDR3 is TGTGCCAGCAGTCCCGGGCGGGGATGGGGCGGGGAGCTGTTTTTT. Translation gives CASSPGRGWGGELFF.

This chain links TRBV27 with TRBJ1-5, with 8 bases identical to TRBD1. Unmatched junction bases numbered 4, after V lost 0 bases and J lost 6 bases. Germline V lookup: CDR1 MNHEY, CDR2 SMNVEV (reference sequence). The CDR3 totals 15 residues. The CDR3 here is CASSLSVTGGQPQHF. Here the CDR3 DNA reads TGTGCCAGCAGTTTATCGGTTACAGGGGGTCAGCCCCAGCATTTT.

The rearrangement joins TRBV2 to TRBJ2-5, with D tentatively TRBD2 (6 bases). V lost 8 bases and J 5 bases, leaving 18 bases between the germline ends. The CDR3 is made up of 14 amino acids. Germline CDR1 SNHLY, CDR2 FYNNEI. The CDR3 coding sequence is TGTGCCAGCGGTTGGAGGGAGTTCGGTGAGACCCAGTACTTC. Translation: CASGWREFGETQYF.

CDR3 sequence (DNA): TGTGCTAGTGGTTTGGTACAGGGGACAGGTAAAGCTAACTATGGCTACACCTTC. Protein sequence: CASGLVQGTGKANYGYTF. This chain connects TRBV12-5 to TRBJ1-2; TRBD1 agrees at 8 bases. Germline V gives CDR1 LGHNT, CDR2 FRNRAP. The CDR3 loop spans 18 amino acids. V gave up 0 bases and J gave up 0 bases; unmatched junction bases: 9. Full variable domain (outside the CDR3, taken from reference TRBV12-5 and TRBJ1-2): DARVTQTPRHKVTEMGQEVTMRCQPILGHNTVFWYRQTMMQGLELLAYFRNRAPLDDSGMPKDRFSAEMPDATLATLKIQPSEPRDSAVYFCASGLVQGTGKANYGYTFGSGTRLTVV.

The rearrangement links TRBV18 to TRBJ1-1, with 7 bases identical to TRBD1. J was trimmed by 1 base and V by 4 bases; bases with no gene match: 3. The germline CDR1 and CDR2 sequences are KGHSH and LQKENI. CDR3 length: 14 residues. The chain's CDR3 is CASSQDRKNTEAFF. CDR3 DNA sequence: TGTGCCAGCTCACAGGACAGGAAGAACACTGAAGCTTTCTTT.

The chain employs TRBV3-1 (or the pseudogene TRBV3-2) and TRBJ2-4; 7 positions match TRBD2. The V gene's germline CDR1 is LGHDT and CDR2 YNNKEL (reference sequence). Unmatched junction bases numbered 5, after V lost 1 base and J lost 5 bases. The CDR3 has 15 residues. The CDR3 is CASSQVFSGQNIQYF. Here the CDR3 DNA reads TGTGCCAGCAGCCAAGTATTTAGCGGGCAAAACATTCAGTACTTC.

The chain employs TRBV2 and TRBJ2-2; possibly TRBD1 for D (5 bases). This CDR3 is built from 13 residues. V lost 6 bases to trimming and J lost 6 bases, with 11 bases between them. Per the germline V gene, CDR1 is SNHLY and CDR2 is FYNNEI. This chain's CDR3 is CASSLGHSGELFF. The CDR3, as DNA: TGTGCCAGCAGCCTCGGACACTCCGGGGAGCTGTTTTTT.

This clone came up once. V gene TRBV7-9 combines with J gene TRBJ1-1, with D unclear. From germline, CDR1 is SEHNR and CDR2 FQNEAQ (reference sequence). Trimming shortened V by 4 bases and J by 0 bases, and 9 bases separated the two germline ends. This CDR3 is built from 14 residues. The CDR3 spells CASSSLYLNTEAFF. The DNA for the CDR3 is TGTGCCAGCAGCTCCCTCTACTTGAACACTGAAGCTTTCTTT.

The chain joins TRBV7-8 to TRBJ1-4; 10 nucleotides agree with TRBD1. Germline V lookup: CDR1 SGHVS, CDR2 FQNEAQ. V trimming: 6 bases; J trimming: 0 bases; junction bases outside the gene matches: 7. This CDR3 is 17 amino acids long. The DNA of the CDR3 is TGTGCCAGCAGGCGGGACAGGGGTTACTCAACTAATGAAAAACTGTTTTTT. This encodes CASRRDRGYSTNEKLFF.

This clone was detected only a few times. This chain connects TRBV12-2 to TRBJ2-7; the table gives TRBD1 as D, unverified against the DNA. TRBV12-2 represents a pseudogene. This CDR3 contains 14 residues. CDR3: CASRSTENGYEQYF. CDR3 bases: TGTGCAAGTCGCTCGACAGAAAATGGCTACGAGCAGTACTTC.

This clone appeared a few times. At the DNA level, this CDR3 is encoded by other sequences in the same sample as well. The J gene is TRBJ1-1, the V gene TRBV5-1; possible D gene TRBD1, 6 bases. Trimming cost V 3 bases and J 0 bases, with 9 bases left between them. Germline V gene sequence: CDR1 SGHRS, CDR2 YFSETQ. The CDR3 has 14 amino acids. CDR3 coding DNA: TGCGCCAGCAGCTGGGCAGGGGTGAACACTGAAGCTTTCTTT. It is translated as CASSWAGVNTEAFF. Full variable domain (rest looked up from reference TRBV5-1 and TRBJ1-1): KAGVTQTPRYLIKTRGQQVTLSCSPISGHRSVSWYQQTPGQGLQFLFEYFSETQRNKGNFPGRFSGRQFSNSRSEMNVSTLELGDSALYLCASSWAGVNTEAFFGQGTRLTVV.

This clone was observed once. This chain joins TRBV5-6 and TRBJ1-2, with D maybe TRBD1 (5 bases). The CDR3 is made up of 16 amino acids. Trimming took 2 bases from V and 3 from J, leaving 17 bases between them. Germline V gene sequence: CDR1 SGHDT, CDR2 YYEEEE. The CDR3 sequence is CASSLVGREVDYGYTF. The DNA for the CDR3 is TGTGCCAGCAGCTTAGTCGGCAGGGAGGTCGACTATGGCTACACCTTC. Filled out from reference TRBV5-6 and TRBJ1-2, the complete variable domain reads DAGVTQSPTHLIKTRGQQVTLRCSPKSGHDTVSWYQQALGQGPQFIFQYYEEEERQRGNFPDRFSGHQFPNYSSELNVNALLLGDSALYLCASSLVGREVDYGYTFGSGTRLTVV.

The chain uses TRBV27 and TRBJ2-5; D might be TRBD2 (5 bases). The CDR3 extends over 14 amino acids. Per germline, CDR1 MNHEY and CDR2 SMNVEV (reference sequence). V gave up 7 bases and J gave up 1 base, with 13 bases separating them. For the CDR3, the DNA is TGTGCCAGCAAGGCTTGGAGGACCCAAGAGACCCAGTACTTC. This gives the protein CASKAWRTQETQYF.

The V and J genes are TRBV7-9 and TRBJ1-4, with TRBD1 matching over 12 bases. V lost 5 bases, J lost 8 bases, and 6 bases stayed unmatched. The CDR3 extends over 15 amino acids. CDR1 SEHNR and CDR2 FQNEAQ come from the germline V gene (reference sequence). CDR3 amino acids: CASSHGTGGREKLFF. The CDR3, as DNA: TGTGCCAGCAGCCACGGGACAGGGGGCAGGGAAAAACTGTTTTTT.

CDR3 sequence: CASSPRMANTGELFF. The CDR3 nucleotides read TGTGCCAGCAGCCCAAGAATGGCCAACACCGGGGAGCTGTTTTTT. The chain employs TRBV13 and TRBJ2-2; D uncertain. Germline V gene lookup returns CDR1 PRHDT and CDR2 FYEKMQ (reference sequence). The CDR3 is 15 amino acids. Trimming left V 5 bases short and J 2 bases short, with 12 bases between.

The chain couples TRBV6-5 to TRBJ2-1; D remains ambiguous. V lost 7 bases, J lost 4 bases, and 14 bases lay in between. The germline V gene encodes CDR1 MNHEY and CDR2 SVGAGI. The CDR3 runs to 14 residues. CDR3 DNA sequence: TGTGCCAGCACCAAGGCCGGGTCTTACAATGAGCAGTTCTTC. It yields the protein CASTKAGSYNEQFF.